Listed below are T cell receptor beta chains from one sample, sequenced in a study of blood T cell repertoires in COVID-19. Here immunoSEQ multiplex PCR was the method, and the copy in TCRdb shows in-frame clones only, minus some. Found here are a few hundred thousand clones, roughly 88% of them singletons; the top ten hold 2.5% to 3.5%. Sequenced material: PBMCs or T cells enriched from blood (not recorded which). Source of these receptors: a woman in her thirties or forties who had been exposed to COVID-19. CDR3s include the opening cysteine and the closing phenylalanine or tryptophan. D genes are given only for firm matches.

J: TRBJ2-1; D: TRBD2; V: TRBV15; CDR3: CATSGTTSGGASYNEQFF
J: TRBJ1-3; D: .; V: TRBV6-5; CDR3: CASRDSAGNTIYF
J: TRBJ2-3; D: .; V: TRBV7-9; CDR3: CASSFRLGKTDTQYF
J: TRBJ2-5; D: .; V: TRBV7-2; CDR3: CASSRPPPKETQYF
J: TRBJ2-7; D: TRBD1; V: TRBV9; CDR3: CASSSPTGDYEQYF
J: TRBJ1-1; D: TRBD1; V: TRBV28; CDR3: CASSPPHRGPGTEAFF
J: TRBJ1-2; D: TRBD1; V: TRBV11-2; CDR3: CASSLGQGFYGYTF
J: TRBJ1-2; D: .; V: TRBV5-5; CDR3: CASRSRQGNFNFNYGYTF
J: TRBJ1-1; D: .; V: TRBV9; CDR3: CASSAKGNLPNTEAFF
J: TRBJ1-1; D: TRBD1; V: TRBV7-2; CDR3: CASSPGTWTGVTEAFF
J: TRBJ2-5; D: TRBD1; V: TRBV5-1; CDR3: CASSRGQGPETQYF
J: TRBJ2-1; D: TRBD1; V: TRBV5-1; CDR3: CASSLVRTGLYNEQFF
J: TRBJ1-5; D: TRBD1; V: TRBV18; CDR3: CASSPGTAYQPQHF
J: TRBJ1-5; D: .; V: TRBV4-2; CDR3: CASSQELYSNQPQHF
J: TRBJ2-5; D: TRBD2; V: TRBV5-1; CDR3: CASSPFGGDHETQYF
J: TRBJ1-2; D: TRBD1; V: TRBV28; CDR3: CASSLLAGGYGYTF
J: TRBJ2-6; D: .; V: TRBV27; CDR3: CASSITGTSGANVLTF
J: TRBJ2-2; D: TRBD1; V: TRBV2; CDR3: CASSEPGQQTGELFF
J: TRBJ1-1; D: .; V: TRBV5-1; CDR3: CASSFRQNTEAFF
J: TRBJ1-6; D: TRBD1; V: TRBV3-1/TRBV3-2; CDR3: CASSGRDSRSPLHF
J: TRBJ2-6; D: .; V: TRBV2; CDR3: CASSVGQGTGANVLTF
J: TRBJ1-1; D: .; V: TRBV6-5; CDR3: CASYRSENTEAFF
J: TRBJ1-6; D: .; V: TRBV6-5; CDR3: CASRQGYNSPLHF
J: TRBJ1-2; D: .; V: TRBV12-3/TRBV12-4; CDR3: CASSITQGGYTF
J: TRBJ1-1; D: .; V: TRBV5-1; CDR3: CASRTGNTEAFF
J: TRBJ2-3; D: TRBD2; V: TRBV18; CDR3: CASSRPGGTSTDTQYF
J: TRBJ1-3; D: TRBD1; V: TRBV11-2; CDR3: CASSQWGQGSGNTIYF
J: TRBJ2-2; D: TRBD1; V: TRBV4-3; CDR3: CASSLGGQAVGELFF
J: TRBJ1-1; D: .; V: TRBV19; CDR3: CATWRAGTNTEAFF
J: TRBJ1-6; D: .; V: TRBV3-1/TRBV3-2; CDR3: CASSQGERGSPLHF
J: TRBJ2-3; D: TRBD1; V: TRBV30; CDR3: CASSRVGGGSSDTQYF
J: TRBJ2-3; D: .; V: TRBV25-1; CDR3: CASRAEGRTDTQYF
J: TRBJ2-2; D: .; V: TRBV19; CDR3: CASSIGESYTGELFF
J: TRBJ2-7; D: TRBD1; V: TRBV7-2; CDR3: CASTLYRGLRYEQYF
J: TRBJ2-1; D: TRBD2; V: TRBV6-5; CDR3: CASSMRERGVQFF
J: TRBJ1-1; D: .; V: TRBV11-3; CDR3: CASSSHFPNTEAFF
J: TRBJ2-1; D: .; V: TRBV7-2; CDR3: CASSREVVLFF
J: TRBJ2-1; D: .; V: TRBV4-3; CDR3: CASSQDPWSGEQFF
J: TRBJ2-1; D: .; V: TRBV5-1; CDR3: CASSFRPGSNEQFF
J: TRBJ1-2; D: TRBD1; V: TRBV7-3; CDR3: CASSPAPGTGDGYTF
J: TRBJ2-2; D: TRBD2; V: TRBV30; CDR3: CAWSVLAGNVGELFF
J: TRBJ1-2; D: .; V: TRBV4-2; CDR3: CASSQEVFAGDGYTF
J: TRBJ2-1; D: TRBD2; V: TRBV7-9; CDR3: CASSGGLAGSYNEQFF
J: TRBJ1-1; D: .; V: TRBV18; CDR3: CASSQQGSNTEAFF
J: TRBJ2-7; D: .; V: TRBV28; CDR3: CASRKSSYEQYF
J: TRBJ2-2; D: TRBD2; V: TRBV4-3; CDR3: CASAPGPGLASGGELFF
J: TRBJ1-3; D: .; V: TRBV30; CDR3: CAWSSGDGNTIYF
J: TRBJ1-5; D: TRBD1; V: TRBV4-3; CDR3: CASSQDRGGRGNQPQHF
J: TRBJ1-1; D: .; V: TRBV9; CDR3: CASSAPVDSLNTEAFF
J: TRBJ2-4; D: .; V: TRBV5-6; CDR3: CASSTVVGWGERAKNIQYF
J: TRBJ2-7; D: .; V: TRBV11-3; CDR3: CASSQTGLSYEQYF
J: TRBJ2-3; D: .; V: TRBV4-1; CDR3: CASSPTPARGGTQYF
J: TRBJ2-7; D: .; V: TRBV19; CDR3: CASKERESPRQYF